This is a list of T cell receptor beta chains from one sample in a study of cytomegalovirus exposure and HLA in healthy donors. The protocol was immunoSEQ multiplex PCR, while the TCRdb copy is restricted to in-frame clones and leaves out a portion. This table has 150,000 to 250,000 clones, 82% appearing once. The sequencing input was PBMCs. The source of these receptors is a boy aged 2 to 10 in good health and CMV-seronegative. Each CDR3 is given with its conserved first and last residue. The D gene is left open where the match is weak. Size tells how often a clone was seen (once, few, many) or the class of an expanded clone, and some rows leave it out.

cdr3_nt | cdr3_aa | clone_size | d_call | j_call | v_call
TGTGCCAGCAGCTTACGGGTGTCCGGGGAGCTGTTTTTT | CASSLRVSGELFF | . | . | TRBJ2-2 | TRBV7-3
TGTGCCAGCAGCCGGACAGGACCATTCTATGGCTACACCTTC | CASSRTGPFYGYTF | . | TRBD1 | TRBJ1-2 | TRBV5-4
TGCGCCAGCAGCCGCGTACCGGGACTAGCGGGGGGATTCCAAGAGACCCAGTACTTC | CASSRVPGLAGGFQETQYF | . | TRBD2 | TRBJ2-5 | TRBV4-1
TGTGCCAGCAGTCAGGGGCAGGGTTACGAGCAGTACTTC | CASSQGQGYEQYF | . | . | TRBJ2-7 | TRBV2
TGTGCCAGCAGTCGCGACCGGGGGGGCAATCAGCCCCAGCATTTT | CASSRDRGGNQPQHF | few | . | TRBJ1-5 | TRBV6-6
TGTGCCAGCAGCTTCACCGGGACAGGCGCCTACGAGCAGTACTTC | CASSFTGTGAYEQYF | once | TRBD1 | TRBJ2-7 | TRBV7-6
TGTGCCAGCAGCTTAGATCTAGGCCGGGGACGGGGGGACATTCAGTACTTC | CASSLDLGRGRGDIQYF | few | TRBD2 | TRBJ2-4 | TRBV11-2
TGTGCCAGCAGCCCGCGTCTGGACAGGACTTGGGCTGAAGCTTTCTTT | CASSPRLDRTWAEAFF | . | TRBD1 | TRBJ1-1 | TRBV7-6
TGTGCCAGCAGCCCAGGGACACCCACTGAAGCTTTCTTT | CASSPGTPTEAFF | once | . | TRBJ1-1 | TRBV9
TGCGCCAGCAGCCAAGATCGGGATGGGGGCTCCGATGGCTACACCTTC | CASSQDRDGGSDGYTF | . | . | TRBJ1-2 | TRBV4-3
TGCGCCAGCAGCCCCCGTGCGGGTGGGGCCAACGTCCTGACTTTC | CASSPRAGGANVLTF | . | . | TRBJ2-6 | TRBV4-1
TGCGCCAGCAGCTTGGGAGGGGACAGGGGCTTTTCAAGCTACGAGCAGTACTTC | CASSLGGDRGFSSYEQYF | . | TRBD1 | TRBJ2-7 | TRBV5-1
TGCGCCAGCAGCTTGGACAGGGGTCCCTACAATGAGCAGTTCTTC | CASSLDRGPYNEQFF | . | TRBD1 | TRBJ2-1 | TRBV5-1